This record concerns one T cell receptor (beta chain) sequence. The CDR3 extends over 16 amino acids. V was cut by 0 bases and J by 0 bases, with 11 bases left in between. The germline gives CDR1 SGHRS, CDR2 YFSETQ. Original processing methods: Amplification from reference gene primers served as the basis for estimated nucleated cell counts. This table comes from immunoSEQ multiplex PCR, and its TCRdb copy is limited to in-frame clones, with some not included. V and J calls and clone size are copied from that table; D and trimming were computed from the DNA. Altogether 100,000 to 150,000 clones are present, roughly 89% being singletons, with the ten largest covering roughly 18%. The data are from a study of blood T cell repertoires in COVID-19. At the level of the study: Samples representing acute and convalescent COVID-19 were sourced from the United States, Italy and Spain. PBMCs, B-cell-depleted T cells, or T cells provided the cDNA or gDNA that made up the material.

The sample was peripheral blood. The sequence derives from a man aged 50 to 59 with active or convalescent COVID-19. The rearrangement joins TRBV5-1 to TRBJ2-3; no firm D call. The CDR3 DNA sequence: TGCGCCAGCAGCTTGGCTTTCGCAGAAAGCACAGATACGCAGTATTTT. It yields the protein CASSLAFAESTDTQYF.